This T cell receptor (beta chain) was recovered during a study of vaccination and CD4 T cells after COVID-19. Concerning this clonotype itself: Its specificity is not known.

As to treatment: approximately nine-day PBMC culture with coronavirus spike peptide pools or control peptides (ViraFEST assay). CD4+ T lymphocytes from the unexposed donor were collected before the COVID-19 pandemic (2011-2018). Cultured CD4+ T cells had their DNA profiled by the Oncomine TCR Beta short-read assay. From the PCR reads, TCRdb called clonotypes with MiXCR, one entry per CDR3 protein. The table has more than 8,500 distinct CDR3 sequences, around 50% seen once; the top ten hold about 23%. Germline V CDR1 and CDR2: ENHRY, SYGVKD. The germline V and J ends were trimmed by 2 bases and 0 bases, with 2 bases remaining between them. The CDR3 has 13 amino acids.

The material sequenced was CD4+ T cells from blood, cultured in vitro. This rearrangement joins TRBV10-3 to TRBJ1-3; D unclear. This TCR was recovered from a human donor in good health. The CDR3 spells CAISESSGNTIYF. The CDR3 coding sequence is TGTGCCATCAGTGAGAGCTCTGGAAACACCATATATTTT.